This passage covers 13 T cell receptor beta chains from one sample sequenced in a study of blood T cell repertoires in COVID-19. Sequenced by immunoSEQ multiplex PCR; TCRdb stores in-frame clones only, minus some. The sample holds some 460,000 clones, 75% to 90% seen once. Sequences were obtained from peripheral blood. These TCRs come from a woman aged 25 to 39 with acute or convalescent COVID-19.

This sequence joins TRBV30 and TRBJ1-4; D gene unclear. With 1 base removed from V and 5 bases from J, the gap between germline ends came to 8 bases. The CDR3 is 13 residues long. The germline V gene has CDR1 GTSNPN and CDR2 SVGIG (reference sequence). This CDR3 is CAWSAGRNEKLFF. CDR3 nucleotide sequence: TGTGCCTGGAGTGCTGGGAGAAATGAAAAACTGTTTTTT.

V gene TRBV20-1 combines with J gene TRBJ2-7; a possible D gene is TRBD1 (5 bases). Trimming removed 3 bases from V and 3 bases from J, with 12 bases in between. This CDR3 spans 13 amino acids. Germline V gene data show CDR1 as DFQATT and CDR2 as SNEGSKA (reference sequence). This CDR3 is CSASVSGNYEQYF. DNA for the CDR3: TGCAGTGCTAGTGTTTCAGGGAACTACGAGCAGTACTTC.

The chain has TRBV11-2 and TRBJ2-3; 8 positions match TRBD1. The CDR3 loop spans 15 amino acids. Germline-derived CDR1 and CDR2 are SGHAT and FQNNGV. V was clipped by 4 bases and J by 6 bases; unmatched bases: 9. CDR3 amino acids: CASSSKDRARDTQYF. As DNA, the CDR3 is TGTGCCAGCAGCTCCAAGGACAGGGCTAGGGATACGCAGTATTTT.

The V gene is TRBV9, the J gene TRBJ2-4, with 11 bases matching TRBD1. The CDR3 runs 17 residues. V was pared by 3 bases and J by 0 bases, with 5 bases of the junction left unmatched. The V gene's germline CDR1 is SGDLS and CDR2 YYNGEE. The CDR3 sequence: CASSAGQGALAKNIQYF. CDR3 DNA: TGTGCCAGCAGCGCCGGACAGGGGGCCTTAGCCAAAAACATTCAGTACTTC.

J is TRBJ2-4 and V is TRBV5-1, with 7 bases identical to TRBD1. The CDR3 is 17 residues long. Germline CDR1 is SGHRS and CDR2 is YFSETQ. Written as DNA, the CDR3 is TGCGCTCGAATCCCCATGCGCCCCGATAGGGGGCAAAACATTCAGTACTTC. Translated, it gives CARIPMRPDRGQNIQYF.

As DNA, the CDR3 is TGTGCCAGCAGTGAGGGGGCGGGGGAAGAGACCCAGTACTTC. This translates into CASSEGAGEETQYF. The rearrangement links TRBV2 to TRBJ2-5; possibly TRBD2 for D (7 bases). This CDR3 has 14 residues. Germline V gene sequence: CDR1 SNHLY, CDR2 FYNNEI. The ends were cut back, 3 bases at V and 3 bases at J, with 11 bases in the middle.

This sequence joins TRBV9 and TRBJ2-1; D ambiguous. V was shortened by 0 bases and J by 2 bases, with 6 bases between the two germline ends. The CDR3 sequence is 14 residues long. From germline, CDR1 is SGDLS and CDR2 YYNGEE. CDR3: CASSVAPTYNEQFF. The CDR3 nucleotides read TGTGCCAGCAGCGTAGCCCCCACCTACAATGAGCAGTTCTTC.

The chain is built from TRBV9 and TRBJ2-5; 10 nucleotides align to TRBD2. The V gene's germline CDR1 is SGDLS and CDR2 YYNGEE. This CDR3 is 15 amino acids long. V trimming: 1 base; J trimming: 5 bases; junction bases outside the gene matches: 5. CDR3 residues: CASSVTSGAGETQYF. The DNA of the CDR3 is TGTGCCAGCAGCGTAACTAGCGGGGCGGGGGAGACCCAGTACTTC.

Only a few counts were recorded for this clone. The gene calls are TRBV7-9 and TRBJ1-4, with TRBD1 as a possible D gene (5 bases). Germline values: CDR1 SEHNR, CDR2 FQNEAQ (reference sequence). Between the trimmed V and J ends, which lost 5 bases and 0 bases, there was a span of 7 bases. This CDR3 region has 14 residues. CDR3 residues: CASSRRATNEKLFF. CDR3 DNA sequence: TGTGCCAGCAGCCGCAGGGCAACTAATGAAAAACTGTTTTTT.

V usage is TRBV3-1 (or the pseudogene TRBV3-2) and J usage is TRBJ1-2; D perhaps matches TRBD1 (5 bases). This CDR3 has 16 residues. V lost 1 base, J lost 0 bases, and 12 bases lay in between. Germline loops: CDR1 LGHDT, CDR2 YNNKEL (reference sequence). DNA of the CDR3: TGTGCCAGCAGCCAAGGGTCGGACACTCCTAACTATGGCTACACCTTC. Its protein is CASSQGSDTPNYGYTF.

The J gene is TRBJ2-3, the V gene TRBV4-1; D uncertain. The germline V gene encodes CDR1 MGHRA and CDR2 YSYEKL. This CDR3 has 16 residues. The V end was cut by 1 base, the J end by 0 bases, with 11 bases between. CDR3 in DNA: TGCGCCAGCAGCCAAGGTCGAGCACGCAGCACAGATACGCAGTATTTT. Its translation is CASSQGRARSTDTQYF.

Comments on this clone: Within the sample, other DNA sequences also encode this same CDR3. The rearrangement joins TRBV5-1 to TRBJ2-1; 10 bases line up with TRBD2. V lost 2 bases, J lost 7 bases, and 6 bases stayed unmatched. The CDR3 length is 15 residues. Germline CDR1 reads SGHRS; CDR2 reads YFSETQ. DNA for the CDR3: TGCGCCAGCAGCTTAAGCGGGGGGGCGCGGAATGAGCAGTTCTTC. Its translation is CASSLSGGARNEQFF.

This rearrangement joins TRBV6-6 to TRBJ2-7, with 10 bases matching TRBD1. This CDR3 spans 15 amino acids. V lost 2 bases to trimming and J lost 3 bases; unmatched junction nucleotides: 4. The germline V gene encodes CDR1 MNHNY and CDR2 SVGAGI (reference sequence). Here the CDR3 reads CASSYAGTGVYEQYF. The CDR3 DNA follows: TGTGCCAGCAGTTACGCCGGGACAGGGGTCTACGAGCAGTACTTC.